These T cell receptor beta chains were read from a single sample in a study of shared clonotypes between healthy human individuals. Profiled with immunoSEQ multiplex PCR; TCRdb holds only in-frame clones, not every one. The data show about 380,000 clones, approximately 97% seen once. The sample taken for sequencing was memory CD8+ T cells sorted from blood. These receptors all come from a man younger than 40 in good health. Both conserved end residues are part of each CDR3. A D gene is named only where the DNA matches it firmly. Some rows have no size entry. The others give once, few or many, or a class for an expanded clone.

TRBV10-3	.	TRBJ2-7	TRBD2	CAISESGLEMVYEQYF	TGTGCCATCAGTGAGTCCGGACTAGAGATGGTCTACGAGCAGTACTTC
TRBV28	.	TRBJ2-7	TRBD2	CASSLQLAGVYEQYF	TGTGCCAGCAGTTTGCAACTAGCGGGAGTCTACGAGCAGTACTTC
TRBV4-1	.	TRBJ2-1	.	CASSQEGYNEQFF	TGCGCCAGCAGCCAAGAAGGGTACAATGAGCAGTTCTTC
TRBV9	.	TRBJ1-5	.	CASSVAEGQPQHF	TGTGCCAGCAGCGTAGCGGAGGGGCAGCCCCAGCATTTT
TRBV5-8	.	TRBJ1-5	.	CASSSPVYSNQPQHF	TGTGCCAGCAGCTCCCCAGTTTATAGCAATCAGCCCCAGCATTTT
TRBV5-1	.	TRBJ2-7	TRBD2	CASSFTSGRIPYEQYF	TGCGCCAGCAGCTTTACTAGCGGGAGGATTCCTTACGAGCAGTACTTC
TRBV10-3	.	TRBJ1-5	.	CAIRQGWGNQPQHF	TGTGCCATCAGACAGGGTTGGGGCAATCAGCCCCAGCATTTT
TRBV30	.	TRBJ2-7	TRBD1	CAWSPTGLYEQYF	TGTGCCTGGAGTCCGACAGGGCTATACGAGCAGTACTTC
TRBV30	.	TRBJ1-3	.	CAWSRGGSGNTIYF	TGTGCCTGGAGTAGGGGGGGCTCTGGAAACACCATATATTTT
TRBV5-4	.	TRBJ2-3	.	CASSLGEKLSDTQYF	TGTGCCAGCAGCTTGGGGGAAAAGTTGTCAGATACGCAGTATTTT
TRBV28	.	TRBJ2-1	.	CASSLTSLNEQFF	TGTGCCAGCAGTTTAACTAGTTTGAATGAGCAGTTCTTC
TRBV27	.	TRBJ1-2	TRBD1	CASSLSGTGTYGYTF	TGTGCCAGCAGTTTATCCGGGACAGGGACCTATGGCTACACCTTC
TRBV29-1	once	TRBJ1-1	.	CSAAPLMNTEAFF	TGCAGCGCCGCCCCTCTCATGAACACTGAAGCTTTCTTT
TRBV6-1	.	TRBJ2-5	.	CASSEEVRETQYF	TGTGCCAGCAGTGAAGAGGTGCGAGAGACCCAGTACTTC
TRBV5-1	.	TRBJ2-3	TRBD1	CASFMDRGQSTDTQYF	TGCGCCAGCTTTATGGACAGGGGGCAATCCACAGATACGCAGTATTTT
TRBV5-5	.	TRBJ2-2	.	CASSLAYYSAGTGELFF	TGTGCCAGCAGCTTGGCTTATTACTCTGCGGGAACCGGGGAGCTGTTTTTT
TRBV6-6	.	TRBJ2-7	.	CASSYSPYEQYF	TGTGCCAGCAGTTACTCCCCCTACGAGCAGTACTTC
TRBV10-3	.	TRBJ1-2	TRBD1	CAISEDRGNSYTF	TGTGCCATCAGTGAGGACAGGGGGAATAGCTACACCTTC
TRBV7-2	.	TRBJ2-7	TRBD2	CASSPSGSWRSQYF	TGTGCCAGCAGCCCTAGCGGGAGTTGGAGGTCGCAGTACTTC
TRBV29-1	.	TRBJ1-1	.	CSAAQGSMNTEAFF	TGCAGCGCTGCACAGGGAAGCATGAACACTGAAGCTTTCTTT
TRBV5-1	.	TRBJ2-6	TRBD1	CASSVGQKANVLTF	TGCGCCAGCAGCGTGGGACAGAAAGCCAACGTCCTGACTTTC
TRBV5-1	.	TRBJ2-3	.	CASSLAGDTQYF	TGCGCCAGCAGCTTGGCCGGAGATACGCAGTATTTT
TRBV10-1	.	TRBJ2-3	TRBD2	CARGGDPLDTQYF	TGCGCCAGGGGGGGGGACCCTCTAGATACGCAGTATTTT
TRBV6-5	.	TRBJ2-7	.	CASSYKGATFGGEQYF	TGTGCCAGCAGTTATAAGGGAGCCACCTTTGGGGGCGAGCAGTACTTC
TRBV28	.	TRBJ2-1	.	CASSELDFPFYNEQFF	TGTGCCAGCAGTGAACTGGACTTCCCCTTTTACAATGAGCAGTTCTTC
TRBV7-9	.	TRBJ1-2	TRBD1	CASSLTGGDGYTF	TGTGCCAGCAGCTTGACAGGGGGCGACGGCTACACCTTC
TRBV5-3	.	TRBJ2-7	.	CARSLGGEQYF	TGTGCCAGAAGCTTGGGGGGCGAGCAGTACTTC
TRBV11-2	.	TRBJ1-3	.	CASSLGARSGNTIYF	TGTGCCAGCAGCTTAGGGGCGCGCTCTGGAAACACCATATATTTT
TRBV5-1	.	TRBJ2-1	.	CASSFSSFGEQFF	TGCGCCAGCAGCTTCTCGTCTTTTGGTGAGCAGTTCTTC
TRBV20-1	.	TRBJ1-6	.	CSARLRSPLHF	TGCAGTGCTAGGCTGAGGTCACCCCTCCACTTT
TRBV28	.	TRBJ1-2	.	CASSDERYGYTF	TGTGCCAGCAGCGACGAACGCTATGGCTACACCTTC
TRBV2	.	TRBJ2-5	TRBD1	CASIRDRGLKTQYF	TGTGCCAGCATCCGAGACAGGGGCCTTAAGACCCAGTACTTC
TRBV9	.	TRBJ2-7	TRBD2	CASTPTGTSGLYEQYF	TGTGCCAGCACCCCCACCGGGACTAGCGGCCTCTACGAGCAGTACTTC
TRBV5-4	.	TRBJ2-6	.	CASSLLQAGANVLTF	TGTGCCAGCAGCTTGTTACAAGCCGGGGCCAACGTCCTGACTTTC
TRBV6-1	.	TRBJ2-7	.	CASSEVEGNYEQYF	TGTGCCAGCAGTGAGGTGGAAGGGAACTACGAGCAGTACTTC
TRBV6-8	.	TRBJ2-7	.	CASSPRREQYF	TGTGCCAGCAGTCCCCGCCGAGAGCAGTACTTC
TRBV5-8	.	TRBJ1-3	.	CASSLYQGLRGNTIYF	TGTGCCAGCAGCTTATATCAGGGTCTAAGGGGAAACACCATATATTTT
TRBV5-8	once	TRBJ2-7	.	CASSLALGISYEQYF	TGTGCCAGCAGCTTGGCTTTGGGCATATCCTACGAGCAGTACTTC
TRBV7-9	.	TRBJ2-3	.	CASRLTQSSTDTQYF	TGTGCCAGCAGACTAACACAATCTAGCACAGATACGCAGTATTTT
TRBV30	.	TRBJ2-3	.	CAWSVRSTKDTQYF	TGTGCCTGGAGTGTACGGTCCACGAAGGATACGCAGTATTTT
TRBV28	.	TRBJ2-3	.	CASITVDGTDTQYF	TGTGCCAGCATAACGGTGGATGGGACAGATACGCAGTATTTT
TRBV28	.	TRBJ1-5	TRBD1	CASSPDRGFKPQHF	TGTGCCAGCAGTCCGGACAGGGGCTTTAAACCCCAGCATTTT
TRBV30	once	TRBJ1-5	.	CAWSFEGNQPQHF	TGTGCCTGGAGCTTCGAGGGAAATCAGCCCCAGCATTTT
TRBV29-1	.	TRBJ2-7	TRBD2	CSASGRASAEQYF	TGCAGCGCGAGCGGGAGGGCCTCCGCCGAGCAGTACTTC
TRBV7-2	.	TRBJ2-7	.	CASSPPSVYEQYF	TGTGCCAGCAGCCCCCCTAGCGTCTACGAGCAGTACTTC
TRBV7-9	.	TRBJ2-4	TRBD1	CASSGTVAKNIQYF	TGTGCCAGCAGCGGGACAGTAGCCAAAAACATTCAGTACTTC
TRBV13	.	TRBJ2-2	.	CASSLVRPLNTGELFF	TGTGCCAGCAGCTTAGTCCGACCTCTGAACACCGGGGAGCTGTTTTTT
TRBV7-9	.	TRBJ2-1	.	CASSEIVAGTATPRQFF	TGTGCCAGCAGCGAAATCGTCGCGGGGACAGCCACCCCGAGGCAGTTCTTC